Below, 19 T cell receptor beta chains from the same sample are listed, as sequenced in a study of blood T cell repertoires in COVID-19. Using immunoSEQ multiplex PCR, the repertoire was profiled, and TCRdb retains in-frame clones only, with some absent. Of 490,000 or so clones in the sample, about 85% are singletons; the top ten hold roughly 8.5%. The sample comprised PBMCs or T cells enriched from blood (not recorded which). These receptors originate from a woman aged 55-70 years who had recovered from COVID-19.

The rearrangement uses TRBV3-1 (or the pseudogene TRBV3-2) and TRBJ1-1, with TRBD1 matching over 8 bases. The V and J ends lost 4 bases and 7 bases, in that order; junction bases with no gene match: 8. CDR1 LGHDT and CDR2 YNNKEL come from the germline V gene (reference sequence). CDR3 size: 14 residues. DNA for the CDR3: TGTGCCAGCAGCCTAACAGGGGGGGAAGATGAAGCTTTCTTT. It is translated as CASSLTGGEDEAFF.

The V call is TRBV6-5, the J call TRBJ1-3; D gene uncertain. This CDR3 has 16 residues. Germline V CDR1 and CDR2: MNHEY, SVGAGI. Trimming stripped 0 bases from V and 0 bases from J, with 9 bases between. This CDR3 is CASSYSRSISGNTIYF. For the CDR3, the DNA is TGTGCCAGCAGTTACTCGAGGTCGATCTCTGGAAACACCATATATTTT.

This clone was seen a few times. This chain connects TRBV6-5 to TRBJ1-5; perhaps TRBD1 as D (5 bases). The CDR3 has 13 amino acids. The V end lost 8 bases, the J end lost 6 bases, and 14 bases lay between the germline ends. The germline gives CDR1 MNHEY, CDR2 SVGAGI. This CDR3 is CASLGGDGQPQHF. The CDR3, as DNA: TGTGCCAGCTTGGGGGGGGATGGTCAGCCCCAGCATTTT.

The chain employs TRBV5-1 and TRBJ2-7; 8 bases are shared with TRBD1. The CDR3 extends over 13 amino acids. J gave up 11 bases and V 5 bases, and 12 bases lay outside the gene matches. CDR1 and CDR2 (germline): SGHRS, YFSETQ. CDR3 amino acids: CASRPELTGAKYV. The DNA for the CDR3 is TGCGCCAGCAGGCCGGAATTGACAGGGGCGAAGTACGTC.

The V call is TRBV10-2, the J call TRBJ1-2, with D possibly TRBD1 on 5 matching bases. There are 16 residues in the CDR3. Trimming took off 2 bases at V and 3 bases at J, with 16 bases between the two ends. Germline V CDR1 and CDR2: WSHSY, SAAADI. The DNA of the CDR3 is TGCGCCAGCAGTGAGGGCTGGGGGGGAGCGGACTATGGCTACACCTTC. This translates into CASSEGWGGADYGYTF.

V and J are TRBV7-9 and TRBJ2-6, with D perhaps TRBD1 (5 bases). Germline assignment: CDR1 SEHNR and CDR2 FQNEAQ (reference sequence). V was clipped by 5 bases and J by 0 bases, with 17 bases between them. CDR3 size: 18 residues. CDR3 residues: CASSHTGTHLSGANVLTF. The CDR3 DNA reads as TGTGCCAGCAGCCACACAGGCACCCACCTCTCTGGGGCCAACGTCCTGACTTTC.

This chain joins TRBV19 and TRBJ1-5; D ambiguous. The ends were cut back, 3 bases at V and 5 bases at J, with 8 bases in the middle. The CDR3 has 13 residues. Looked up from germline, CDR1 is LNHDA and CDR2 is SQIVND (reference sequence). The CDR3 spells CASSIYLYQPQHF. In DNA form, the CDR3 reads TGTGCCAGTAGTATCTACCTTTATCAGCCCCAGCATTTT.

This clone was found once. The chain joins TRBV2 to TRBJ2-1; 9 bases are a match to TRBD1. Unmatched junction bases numbered 5, after V lost 8 bases and J lost 6 bases. Germline CDR1 SNHLY, CDR2 FYNNEI. CDR3 length: 13 amino acids. The CDR3 protein is CASGRTGVNEQFF. The CDR3, as DNA: TGTGCCAGCGGGAGGACAGGGGTCAATGAGCAGTTCTTC.

The chain employs TRBV10-3 and TRBJ1-2; tentative D call: TRBD1 (5 bases). Trimming cost V 0 bases and J 4 bases, with 9 bases left between them. The CDR3 length is 14 residues. Germline V CDR1 and CDR2: ENHRY, SYGVKD. CDR3 sequence (DNA): TGTGCCATCAGTGAGTCCAGGGAGGTCTATGGCTACACCTTC. It yields the protein CAISESREVYGYTF.

The chain is built from TRBV6-4 and TRBJ2-2, with 8 bases that match TRBD1. Trimming at V came to 5 bases and at J to 7 bases, leaving 9 bases not matched to a gene. The CDR3 has 15 amino acids. The germline gives CDR1 MRHNA, CDR2 SNTAGT. The CDR3 spells CASSPQGALNGELFF. CDR3 in DNA: TGTGCCAGCAGTCCCCAGGGGGCGCTTAACGGGGAGCTGTTTTTT.

The chain has TRBV4-2 and TRBJ1-6; TRBD1 might be the D (5 bases). CDR1 is LGHNA and CDR2 is YNFKEQ in the germline V gene. The CDR3 runs to 13 residues. Trimming pared 2 bases from V and 10 bases from J, leaving 9 bases between. CDR3 sequence reads: CASSQMGGSPLHF. CDR3 sequence (DNA): TGTGCCAGCAGCCAAATGGGGGGGTCACCCCTCCACTTT.

This chain joins TRBV19 and TRBJ1-1; D call uncertain. Trimming took 1 base from V and 8 from J, leaving 14 bases between them. The germline CDR1 and CDR2 sequences are LNHDA and SQIVND (reference sequence). The CDR3 contains 14 residues. CDR3 sequence: CASSIVSVPREAFF. DNA for the CDR3: TGTGCCAGTAGTATAGTTTCAGTCCCGAGGGAAGCTTTCTTT.

The chain's CDR3 is CATSGHPNTEAFF. The CDR3 nucleotides read TGTGCCACCAGTGGACATCCGAACACTGAAGCTTTCTTT. This chain uses TRBV24-1 with TRBJ1-1; D is unclear. The CDR3 contains 13 residues. V lost 5 bases and J 1 base, leaving 7 bases between the germline ends. Germline values: CDR1 KGHDR, CDR2 SFDVKD.

The chain couples TRBV6-5 to TRBJ1-1, with TRBD1 matching over 8 bases. This CDR3 is 15 amino acids long. Per the germline V gene, CDR1 is MNHEY and CDR2 is SVGAGI. The junction had 9 bases not matched to a gene; V was cut back by 5 bases and J by 4 bases. CDR3 sequence reads: CASSPTGVGATEAFF. The DNA of the CDR3 is TGTGCCAGCAGTCCGACAGGGGTCGGGGCCACTGAAGCTTTCTTT.

The J gene is TRBJ1-1, the V gene TRBV30, with 12 bases matching TRBD1. Trimming removed 7 bases from V and 11 bases from J; junction bases left unmatched: 11. This CDR3 region has 13 residues. CDR1 and CDR2 (germline): GTSNPN, SVGIG (reference sequence). Here the CDR3 DNA reads TGTGCCTTTATGCCCGGGACAGGGGGCAGGGCTTTCTTT. This gives the protein CAFMPGTGGRAFF.

Note on this clone: An end of the junction differs from the germline gene, which may be a read error. This chain's CDR3 is CASSPPSGTSAFNEQFF. The CDR3 coding sequence is TGTGCCAGCTCGCCACCCTCCGGGACTAGCGCTTTCAATGAGCAGTTCTTC. The chain employs TRBV18 and TRBJ2-1; 10 bases line up with TRBD2. The CDR3 extends over 17 amino acids. The V gene's germline CDR1 is KGHSH and CDR2 LQKENI. Variable domain in full (rest from reference TRBV18 and TRBJ2-1): NAGVMQNPRHLVRRRGQEARLRCSPMKGHSHVYWYRQLPEEGLKFMVYLQKENIIDESGMPKERFSAEFPKEGPSILRIQQVVRGDSAAYFCASSPPSGTSAFNEQFFGPGTRLTVL.

V is TRBV24-1 and J is TRBJ2-7; no reliable D call. This CDR3 spans 14 amino acids. CDR1 is KGHDR, CDR2 SFDVKD, per germline. Trimming took 3 bases from V and 0 from J, leaving 8 bases between them. CDR3: CATSDPKSSYEQYF. CDR3 nucleotides: TGTGCCACCAGTGATCCTAAGAGCTCCTACGAGCAGTACTTC.

The V gene is TRBV1, the J gene TRBJ2-1; the table assigns TRBD2, which was not confirmed against the DNA. TRBV1 is marked as a pseudogene. CDR3 length: 14 residues. The CDR3 DNA reads as TGCACCGCCCGGCGGGATAGCTCCTACAATGAGCAGTTCTTC. Translating gives CTARRDSSYNEQFF.

The J gene is TRBJ2-3, the V gene TRBV12-3 or TRBV12-4; no definite D call. V was trimmed by 2 bases and J by 8 bases, leaving 11 bases between them. This CDR3 comprises 13 residues. Here the CDR3 reads CASSLTEGGTQYF. The CDR3 coding sequence is TGTGCCAGCAGTTTAACGGAAGGCGGTACGCAGTATTTT.